The next 21 T cell receptor beta chains were all read from a single sample in a study of T cells after yellow fever vaccination. TCRdb independently ran MiXCR on the 5' RACE reads; one entry per CDR3 protein. Of about 63,000 distinct CDR3 sequences listed, 6.5% to 8% are singletons. This material consisted of CD8+ T cells sorted from PBMCs, taken 15 days after the yellow fever booster vaccination. These TCRs come from a man aged 25-40 years who received the YFV17D yellow fever vaccine.

V gene TRBV29-1 combines with J gene TRBJ2-1; D may be TRBD1 (6 bases). Between the trimmed V and J ends, which lost 5 bases and 9 bases, there was a span of 8 bases. CDR1 is SQVTM and CDR2 is ANQGSEA in the germline V gene. The CDR3 sequence is 10 residues long. In DNA form, the CDR3 reads TGCAGCGTTTACAGGGTTGAGCAGTTCTTC. As protein: CSVYRVEQFF.

This clonotype was observed many times. V gene TRBV9 combines with J gene TRBJ2-7; TRBD2 agrees at 8 bases. This CDR3 has 15 amino acids. Germline V gene sequence: CDR1 SGDLS, CDR2 YYNGEE. J lost 0 bases, V lost 0 bases, and 2 bases had no gene match. The CDR3: CASSVAGTSSYEQYF. CDR3 nucleotide sequence: TGTGCCAGCAGCGTAGCCGGGACTAGCTCCTACGAGCAGTACTTC.

This clonotype has a count of ten or more. The chain uses TRBV12-3 or TRBV12-4 and TRBJ2-5, with TRBD1 matching 9 bases. The trim removed 6 bases at V and 2 bases at J, leaving 4 bases unmatched. This CDR3 region has 14 residues. The CDR3 sequence: CASSPGTGQETQYF. CDR3 bases: TGTGCCAGCAGCCCCGGGACAGGGCAAGAGACCCAGTACTTC.

This clonotype was counted at least ten times. V usage is TRBV6-1 and J usage is TRBJ2-2; TRBD1 agrees at 9 bases. V was clipped by 7 bases and J by 0 bases; unmatched bases: 6. CDR3 size: 16 residues. Germline V gives CDR1 MNHNS, CDR2 SASEGT. This CDR3 is CASNRGLAANTGELFF. In DNA, the CDR3 is TGTGCCAGCAACAGGGGGCTAGCGGCGAACACCGGGGAGCTGTTTTTT.

Many counts were recorded for this clonotype. This chain links TRBV12-3 or TRBV12-4 with TRBJ2-1; tentatively, D is TRBD1 or TRBD2 (5 bases each). V was shortened by 7 bases and J by 7 bases, with 11 bases between the two germline ends. The CDR3 runs to 12 residues. CDR3 amino acids: CASMRGLNEQFF. As DNA, the CDR3 is TGTGCCAGCATGAGGGGATTAAATGAGCAGTTCTTC.

This clonotype has ten or more counts. The chain links TRBV6-2 or TRBV6-3 to TRBJ2-1; D is uncertain. Germline values: CDR1 MNHEY, CDR2 SVGEGT. The CDR3 runs 11 residues. The ends were cut back, 7 bases at V and 16 bases at J, with 17 bases in the middle. CDR3 sequence reads: CASNKYNERFF. CDR3 coding DNA: TGTGCCAGCAATAAATACAATGAGCGTTTCTTC.

This clonotype was seen at least ten times. CDR3 amino acids: CASSEGDSGPQHF. In nucleotides, the CDR3 is TGTGCCAGCAGTGAAGGGGACTCGGGGCCCCAGCATTTT. The genes are TRBV6-4 and TRBJ1-5; tentative D call: TRBD1 (5 bases). CDR1 is MRHNA and CDR2 is SNTAGT in the germline V gene. V was pared by 3 bases and J by 9 bases, with 12 bases between. The CDR3 spans 13 residues.

In its sample, this clonotype was seen many times. V usage is TRBV20-1 and J usage is TRBJ1-5; D is ambiguous. V dropped 6 bases and J dropped 6 bases, with 18 bases sitting between them. The CDR3 is 14 residues long. Germline CDR1 and CDR2: DFQATT and SNEGSKA (reference sequence). In DNA form, the CDR3 reads TGCAGTGCCCCAGATCCGGGTCGGGGTCAGCCCCAGCATTTT. This encodes CSAPDPGRGQPQHF.

This clonotype has ten or more counts. V gene TRBV6-1 combines with J gene TRBJ2-5; 7 nucleotides align to TRBD1. The CDR3 length is 15 residues. The junction had 12 bases not matched to a gene; V was cut back by 6 bases and J by 5 bases. Germline V gene sequence: CDR1 MNHNS, CDR2 SASEGT. The CDR3 sequence: CASRKPGQYWETQYF. The CDR3 coding sequence is TGTGCCAGCAGGAAGCCGGGACAGTACTGGGAGACCCAGTACTTC.

The table lists this clonotype with many counts. The V gene is TRBV10-3, the J gene TRBJ1-5; D remains unclear. The CDR3 covers 15 residues. Per germline, CDR1 ENHRY and CDR2 SYGVKD. The V gene lost 6 bases and the J gene lost 7 bases, with 19 bases spanning the gap. The DNA for the CDR3 is TGTGCCATCAGCAACGTCGCGGGAGGGCTGCAGCCCCAGCATTTT. Its translation is CAISNVAGGLQPQHF.

Ten or more counts support this clonotype. The rearrangement uses TRBV11-2 and TRBJ2-7; possible D gene TRBD1, 5 bases. Deletions cut 2 bases from V and 4 bases from J, with 12 bases between. The CDR3 extends over 14 amino acids. Germline CDR1 and CDR2: SGHAT and FQNNGV. CDR3 coding DNA: TGTGCCAGCAGCTTACACGCGGACATGTACGAGCAGTACTTC. It is translated as CASSLHADMYEQYF.

This clonotype was observed many times. The chain has TRBV6-6 and TRBJ2-7, with 8 nucleotides matching TRBD2. This CDR3 has 13 amino acids. V lost 6 bases and J lost 2; bases outside the gene matches: 3. CDR1 and CDR2 from the germline V gene are MNHNY and SVGAGI (reference sequence). As DNA, the CDR3 is TGTGCCAGCAGGACTAGCGCGACCTACGAGCAGTACTTC. Its protein is CASRTSATYEQYF.

There are many counts of this clonotype. This chain connects TRBV6-6 to TRBJ2-1; D is unresolved. Germline V lookup: CDR1 MNHNY, CDR2 SVGAGI (reference sequence). The CDR3 consists of 11 residues. Trimming cost V 5 bases and J 9 bases, with 8 bases left between them. CDR3 coding DNA: TGTGCCAGCAGTGGCCCCCGTGAGCAGTTCTTC. It yields the protein CASSGPREQFF.

This clonotype was detected many times. The chain has TRBV7-6 and TRBJ2-6, with no clear D. Germline V gene data show CDR1 as SGHVS and CDR2 as FNYEAQ. This CDR3 spans 15 amino acids. V lost 5 bases and J 4 bases, leaving 12 bases between the germline ends. This CDR3 is CASSQLTSGANVLTF. The CDR3 DNA is TGTGCCAGCAGCCAGTTAACCTCGGGGGCCAACGTCCTGACTTTC.

This clonotype was observed a single time. A much larger clone lies a single base off, so this may be a read error. The chain is built from TRBV12-3 or TRBV12-4 and TRBJ2-7; TRBD1 matches at 7 bases. The J segment lost 2 bases and the V segment lost 1 base, leaving 5 bases of the junction unmatched. This CDR3 is built from 15 residues. Here the CDR3 DNA reads TGTGCCAGCAGTTTAGTATGGACAGGTCCCTACGAGCAGTACTTC. The encoded protein is CASSLVWTGPYEQYF.

This clonotype was detected ten times or more. This rearrangement joins TRBV7-8 to TRBJ2-3; D uncertain. CDR1 is SGHVS, CDR2 FQNEAQ, per germline. The CDR3 covers 12 residues. Trimming pared 2 bases from V and 2 bases from J, leaving 2 bases between. In nucleotides, the CDR3 is TGTGCCAGCAGCTTATCCACAGATACGCAGTATTTT. It codes for CASSLSTDTQYF. The variable domain in full, completed from reference TRBV7-8 and TRBJ2-3, reads GAGVSQSPRYKVAKRGQDVALRCDPISGHVSLFWYQQALGQGPEFLTYFQNEAQLDKSGLPSDRFFAERPEGSVSTLKIQRTQQEDSAVYLCASSLSTDTQYFGPGTRLTVL.

The sample holds many counts of this clonotype. V is TRBV7-2 and J is TRBJ2-2, with D unresolved. Germline assignment: CDR1 SGHTA and CDR2 FQGNSA. V dropped 1 base and J dropped 6 bases, with 6 bases sitting between them. The CDR3 is 13 amino acids. The CDR3 DNA sequence: TGTGCCAGCAGCTTAGGGGTGGCCGGGGAGCTGTTTTTT. Protein: CASSLGVAGELFF.

On this clonotype: With a much larger clone just one base away, this may be a read error. The V gene is TRBV27, the J gene TRBJ2-2, with D unresolved. Germline CDR1 MNHEY, CDR2 SMNVEV (reference sequence). CDR3 length: 12 residues. Trimming pared 8 bases from V and 4 bases from J, leaving 8 bases between. This chain's CDR3 is CASYSITGELFF. DNA of the CDR3: TGTGCCAGCTACAGCATCACCGGGGAGCTGTTTTTT.

This chain links TRBV5-4 with TRBJ2-1, with 8 bases identical to TRBD2. The germline CDR1 and CDR2 sequences are SGHNT and YYREEE (reference sequence). Trimming at V came to 5 bases and at J to 5 bases, leaving 9 bases not matched to a gene. CDR3 length: 15 residues. The DNA for the CDR3 is TGTGCCAGCAGGAACGTACTAGCGGTCAACAATGAGCAGTTCTTC. Translation gives CASRNVLAVNNEQFF. Full variable domain (remainder filled in from reference TRBV5-4 and TRBJ2-1): ETGVTQSPTHLIKTRGQQVTLRCSSQSGHNTVSWYQQALGQGPQFIFQYYREEENGRGNFPPRFSGLQFPNYSSELNVNALELDDSALYLCASRNVLAVNNEQFFGPGTRLTVL.

This clonotype has at least ten counts. The rearrangement links TRBV3-1 to TRBJ2-5; TRBD1 matches 7 bases. After removal of 4 bases from V and 2 bases from J, the junction contained 10 bases not matched to a gene. CDR1 and CDR2 (germline): LGHDT, YNNKEL (reference sequence). CDR3 size: 16 residues. The CDR3 spells CASSRKMTGIQETQYF. DNA for the CDR3: TGTGCCAGCAGCCGGAAAATGACAGGGATACAAGAGACCCAGTACTTC.

This clonotype was picked up many times. The chain is built from TRBV7-2 and TRBJ2-3, with D uncertain. Germline lookup yields CDR1 SGHTA and CDR2 FQGNSA. V gave up 0 bases and J gave up 5 bases, with 15 bases separating them. This CDR3 has 16 amino acids. The DNA of the CDR3 is TGTGCCAGCAGCTTAGCCTCGGCTATCCTGGGAGATACGCAGTATTTT. This codes for CASSLASAILGDTQYF. The full variable domain, rest sourced from reference TRBV7-2 and TRBJ2-3, is GAGVSQSPSNKVTEKGKDVELRCDPISGHTALYWYRQSLGQGLEFLIYFQGNSAPDKSGLPSDRFSAERTGGSVSTLTIQRTQQEDSAVYLCASSLASAILGDTQYFGPGTRLTVL.